One and the same sample provided the 29 T cell receptor beta chains below, sequenced in a study of OX40 agonist ivuxolimab in advanced cancers. Sequenced by immunoSEQ multiplex PCR; TCRdb stores in-frame clones only, minus some. Of 45,000 to 50,000 clones listed, about nine tenths are singletons. The specimen comprised CD4+ or CD8+ T cells sorted from blood, sampled in a trial of the OX40 agonist ivuxolimab. The receptors were gathered from an adult with an advanced solid tumor such as melanoma, head and neck, liver or kidney cancer.

This clone was seen just once. J is TRBJ2-1 and V is TRBV5-1; perhaps D is TRBD1 or TRBD2 (5 bases each). Germline assignment: CDR1 SGHRS and CDR2 YFSETQ. The CDR3 contains 16 residues. Trimming pared 5 bases from V and 4 bases from J, leaving 19 bases between. The CDR3 reads CASSYLRDAGYNEQFF. CDR3 sequence (DNA): TGCGCCAGCAGTTACCTCCGGGACGCCGGGTACAATGAGCAGTTCTTC. The full variable domain, rest sourced from reference TRBV5-1 and TRBJ2-1, is KAGVTQTPRYLIKTRGQQVTLSCSPISGHRSVSWYQQTPGQGLQFLFEYFSETQRNKGNFPGRFSGRQFSNSRSEMNVSTLELGDSALYLCASSYLRDAGYNEQFFGPGTRLTVL.

The rearrangement links TRBV7-2 to TRBJ1-2; 11 nucleotides align to TRBD1. The CDR3 sequence is 15 residues long. V trimming: 5 bases; J trimming: 4 bases; junction bases outside the gene matches: 6. Germline V gives CDR1 SGHTA, CDR2 FQGNSA. CDR3 protein: CASSRGTGGTYGYTF. DNA for the CDR3: TGTGCCAGCAGCCGAGGGACAGGGGGAACCTATGGCTACACCTTC. The variable domain in full, completed from reference TRBV7-2 and TRBJ1-2, reads GAGVSQSPSNKVTEKGKDVELRCDPISGHTALYWYRQSLGQGLEFLIYFQGNSAPDKSGLPSDRFSAERTGGSVSTLTIQRTQQEDSAVYLCASSRGTGGTYGYTFGSGTRLTVV.

The CDR3 reads CASRGGGRVETQYF. The CDR3 bases are TGTGCCAGCAGAGGAGGGGGGCGCGTCGAGACCCAGTACTTC. The chain is built from TRBV28 and TRBJ2-5; possibly TRBD1 or TRBD2 for D (6 bases each). The CDR3 extends over 14 amino acids. CDR1 and CDR2 (germline): MDHEN, SYDVKM. Between the trimmed V and J ends, which lost 6 bases and 5 bases, there was a span of 16 bases.

The J gene is TRBJ2-7, the V gene TRBV9, with D perhaps given as TRBD1 or TRBD2 (5 bases each). Per the germline V gene, CDR1 is SGDLS and CDR2 is YYNGEE. CDR3 length: 14 amino acids. V lost 4 bases, J lost 3 bases, and 14 bases lay in between. CDR3 amino acids: CASSPGRLGYEQYF. DNA of the CDR3: TGTGCCAGCAGCCCGGGACGGCTGGGCTACGAGCAGTACTTC.

V is TRBV6-6 and J is TRBJ2-1, with TRBD2 identical over 11 bases. This CDR3 spans 16 amino acids. Trimming cost V 6 bases and J 4 bases; bases outside gene matches: 8. The V gene's germline CDR1 is MNHNY and CDR2 SVGAGI (reference sequence). The CDR3 reads CASRLGTSGPYNEQFF. The CDR3 nucleotides are TGTGCCAGCAGATTGGGGACTAGCGGTCCATACAATGAGCAGTTCTTC.

Only one count was recorded for this clone. V usage is TRBV5-1 and J usage is TRBJ2-1, with 9 bases matching TRBD1. There are 14 residues in the CDR3. Germline V gene sequence: CDR1 SGHRS, CDR2 YFSETQ. J lost 6 bases, V lost 4 bases, and 5 bases had no gene match. For the CDR3, the DNA is TGCGCCAGCAGCCCGGGACAGGGAATCAATGAGCAGTTCTTC. Protein product: CASSPGQGINEQFF.

The rearrangement uses TRBV4-3 and TRBJ2-6, with D perhaps TRBD1 (5 bases). Trimming removed 1 base from V and 0 bases from J, with 13 bases in between. The length of the CDR3 is 18 residues. Germline CDR1 reads LGHNA; CDR2 reads YSLEER. CDR3 loop: CASSQARGSGSGANVLTF. CDR3 coding DNA: TGCGCCAGCAGCCAAGCTAGGGGTTCAGGCTCTGGGGCCAACGTCCTGACTTTC.

The CDR3 nucleotides read TGTGCCAGCAGCCAATCGGACTACGAGCAGTACTTC. Its translation: CASSQSDYEQYF. This chain uses TRBV4-2 with TRBJ2-7; D call uncertain. V lost 2 bases and J 3 bases, leaving 5 bases between the germline ends. The CDR3 length is 12 residues. The germline gives CDR1 LGHNA, CDR2 YNFKEQ.

The chain employs TRBV15 and TRBJ2-3, with D perhaps matching TRBD1 or TRBD2 (5 bases each). Trimming took off 0 bases at V and 2 bases at J, with 6 bases between the two ends. This CDR3 contains 14 residues. Germline V lookup: CDR1 LNHNV, CDR2 YYDKDF (reference sequence). The chain's CDR3 is CATSREGVTDTQYF. The CDR3 DNA sequence: TGTGCCACCAGCAGAGAGGGGGTCACAGATACGCAGTATTTT.

The chain links TRBV23-1 to TRBJ2-2; weak D call: TRBD1 (6 bases). TRBV23-1 is an ORF, with its function uncertain. V gave up 8 bases and J gave up 6 bases, with 13 bases separating them. This CDR3 spans 13 amino acids. DNA of the CDR3: TGCGCCAGCGGCAACAGGGTCCCCGGGGAGCTGTTTTTT. It codes for CASGNRVPGELFF.

This chain uses TRBV29-1 with TRBJ2-1; D may be TRBD1 (6 bases). Trimming shortened V by 4 bases and J by 2 bases, and 12 bases separated the two germline ends. The CDR3 is made up of 14 amino acids. Germline lookup yields CDR1 SQVTM and CDR2 ANQGSEA. The CDR3 DNA sequence: TGCAGCGTTGTGGCCAGGGGAACCTACAATGAGCAGTTCTTC. Translation gives CSVVARGTYNEQFF.

V is TRBV4-3 and J is TRBJ2-7; D may be TRBD2 (6 bases). Trimming took off 3 bases at V and 3 bases at J, with 12 bases between the two ends. CDR3 size: 14 residues. The germline V gene has CDR1 LGHNA and CDR2 YSLEER. CDR3: CASSHNAGCYEQYF. CDR3 DNA sequence: TGCGCCAGCAGCCACAATGCGGGGTGCTACGAGCAGTACTTC.

V is TRBV6-5 and J is TRBJ2-7; 7 bases agree with TRBD1. Germline V gives CDR1 MNHEY, CDR2 SVGAGI. V shed 6 bases, J shed 2 bases, and the junction held 10 bases outside the gene matches. This CDR3 has 15 residues. CDR3 sequence reads: CASSPSGTEAYEQYF. CDR3 in DNA: TGTGCCAGCAGCCCATCCGGGACAGAAGCCTACGAGCAGTACTTC.

The genes are TRBV19 and TRBJ1-4, with a possible D match to TRBD1 (5 bases). CDR1 is LNHDA and CDR2 is SQIVND in the germline V gene (reference sequence). The CDR3 runs to 13 residues. With 7 bases removed from V and 4 bases from J, the gap between germline ends came to 10 bases. This CDR3 reads CASIRTNNEKLFF. CDR3 nucleotide sequence: TGTGCCAGTATCAGGACAAATAATGAAAAACTGTTTTTT.

V and J are TRBV5-1 and TRBJ2-7; 10 bases line up with TRBD2. The length of the CDR3 is 14 residues. Per the germline V gene, CDR1 is SGHRS and CDR2 is YFSETQ. Germline trimming cut 5 bases from V and 6 bases from J; bases unmatched to any gene: 8. The chain's CDR3 is CASSLAGVSSEQYF. In nucleotides, the CDR3 is TGCGCCAGCAGTCTAGCGGGAGTCTCATCCGAGCAGTACTTC. Variable domain in full (rest from reference TRBV5-1 and TRBJ2-7): KAGVTQTPRYLIKTRGQQVTLSCSPISGHRSVSWYQQTPGQGLQFLFEYFSETQRNKGNFPGRFSGRQFSNSRSEMNVSTLELGDSALYLCASSLAGVSSEQYFGPGTRLTVT.

The chain has TRBV7-2 and TRBJ2-3; TRBD2 matches 11 bases. The CDR3 loop spans 16 amino acids. The germline CDR1 and CDR2 sequences are SGHTA and FQGNSA. Germline trimming cut 1 base from V and 7 bases from J; bases unmatched to any gene: 7. The CDR3 DNA reads TGTGCCAGCAGCTTAGGTCCTACTAGCGGGGGCCATACGCAGTATTTT. This translates into CASSLGPTSGGHTQYF.

The gene calls are TRBV5-1 and TRBJ1-6; the match to TRBD1 covers 7 bases. Unmatched junction bases numbered 6, after V lost 4 bases and J lost 5 bases. The CDR3 length is 15 residues. Germline values: CDR1 SGHRS, CDR2 YFSETQ. The CDR3 spells CASSLRDRDNSPLHF. The CDR3 coding sequence is TGCGCCAGCAGCCTCCGGGACAGAGATAATTCACCCCTCCACTTT.

The rearrangement uses TRBV29-1 and TRBJ1-2; unclear D gene. V was shortened by 4 bases and J by 3 bases, with 12 bases between the two germline ends. This CDR3 region has 13 residues. Germline CDR1 is SQVTM and CDR2 is ANQGSEA. CDR3 region: CSVVTNSDYGYTF. CDR3 nucleotide sequence: TGCAGCGTTGTTACCAACAGTGACTATGGCTACACCTTC.

The CDR3 region has the DNA TGTGCCAGCAGTGGGGGACAGAATAAGATCTACGAGCAGTACTTC. Translation: CASSGGQNKIYEQYF. The chain combines TRBV6-1 with TRBJ2-7; 7 bases match TRBD1. CDR1 and CDR2 from the germline V gene are MNHNS and SASEGT. The V gene end was trimmed by 4 bases and the J gene end by 3 bases; junction bases not matched to a gene: 9. This CDR3 is 15 amino acids long.

This clone came up once. The chain is built from TRBV5-1 and TRBJ1-5; no clear D. V dropped 5 bases and J dropped 5 bases, with 17 bases sitting between them. The CDR3 is 15 residues long. The germline CDR1 and CDR2 sequences are SGHRS and YFSETQ. This chain's CDR3 is CASSPGWLGDQPQHF. As DNA, the CDR3 is TGCGCCAGCAGTCCAGGATGGCTGGGAGATCAGCCCCAGCATTTT.

The CDR3 region is CASSLEFDTGELFF. The CDR3 coding sequence is TGTGCCAGCAGCTTAGAGTTTGACACCGGGGAGCTGTTTTTT. This chain joins TRBV11-2 and TRBJ2-2; D remains ambiguous. Germline V gives CDR1 SGHAT, CDR2 FQNNGV. V lost 0 bases and J lost 3, with 5 bases in between. The CDR3 sequence is 14 residues long. The full variable domain, completed using reference TRBV11-2 and TRBJ2-2, is EAGVAQSPRYKIIEKRQSVAFWCNPISGHATLYWYQQILGQGPKLLIQFQNNGVVDDSQLPKDRFSAERLKGVDSTLKIQPAKLEDSAVYLCASSLEFDTGELFFGEGSRLTVL.

This chain joins TRBV19 and TRBJ2-5; D is ambiguous. This CDR3 region has 13 residues. Trimming took 4 bases from V and 1 from J, leaving 7 bases between them. The germline CDR1 and CDR2 sequences are LNHDA and SQIVND (reference sequence). CDR3 protein: CASSRQAQETQYF. CDR3 sequence (DNA): TGTGCCAGTAGTAGGCAGGCCCAAGAGACCCAGTACTTC.

The gene calls are TRBV6-6 and TRBJ1-5; no definite D call. Deletions cut 2 bases from V and 7 bases from J, with 9 bases between. Germline V gene sequence: CDR1 MNHNY, CDR2 SVGAGI (reference sequence). The CDR3 sequence is 13 residues long. For the CDR3, the DNA is TGTGCCAGCAGTTACGGCATTGGACAGCCCCAGCATTTT. Translated: CASSYGIGQPQHF.

This clone was picked up one time. The chain couples TRBV9 to TRBJ1-3; TRBD1 agrees at 7 bases. V gave up 0 bases and J gave up 4 bases; unmatched junction bases: 10. This CDR3 has 17 amino acids. Germline V gene lookup returns CDR1 SGDLS and CDR2 YYNGEE. The CDR3 DNA follows: TGTGCCAGCAGCGTAGATATCGACAGGGCGTCAGGAAACACCATATATTTT. Translated, it gives CASSVDIDRASGNTIYF.

The chain recombines TRBV18 with TRBJ2-6; unclear D gene. V was clipped by 1 base and J by 0 bases, with 13 bases between them. The CDR3 has 18 residues. Per the germline V gene, CDR1 is KGHSH and CDR2 is LQKENI. In DNA form, the CDR3 reads TGTGCCAGCTCACCACGGAGAAATTGGGACTCTGGGGCCAACGTCCTGACTTTC. This encodes CASSPRRNWDSGANVLTF.

Note on this clone: Compared with germline, one end of the junction differs, possibly owing to a read error. The V call is TRBV13, the J call TRBJ1-4; a weak D match, TRBD1 (6 bases). The CDR3 sequence is 14 residues long. Germline lookup yields CDR1 PRHDT and CDR2 FYEKMQ (reference sequence). The CDR3 bases are TGTGCCAGCAGTTTAGGGGGGGAAGGTGAAAAACTGTTTTTT. Amino acid sequence: CASSLGGEGEKLFF.

Only one count was recorded for this clone. The rearrangement uses TRBV28 and TRBJ1-2; the D is unclear. Germline lookup yields CDR1 MDHEN and CDR2 SYDVKM. Trimming took 3 bases from V and 8 from J, leaving 13 bases between them. The CDR3 sequence is 13 residues long. The CDR3 bases are TGTGCCAGCAGTTTGATGCCGGTCTGGGGCTACACCTTC. Its translation is CASSLMPVWGYTF.

The chain is built from TRBV4-1 and TRBJ2-2; TRBD1 might be the D (5 bases). From germline, CDR1 is MGHRA and CDR2 YSYEKL. Between the trimmed V and J ends, which lost 3 bases and 0 bases, there was a span of 8 bases. This CDR3 contains 15 residues. This CDR3 is CASSHTGSNTGELFF. Written as DNA, the CDR3 is TGCGCCAGCAGCCATACAGGTTCGAACACCGGGGAGCTGTTTTTT.

The count of this clone is one. The gene calls are TRBV9 and TRBJ2-7; D may correspond to TRBD1 or TRBD2 (5 bases each). The ends were cut back, 3 bases at V and 0 bases at J, with 7 bases in the middle. The CDR3 sequence is 13 residues long. Germline V gives CDR1 SGDLS, CDR2 YYNGEE. CDR3: CASSGGNSYEQYF. CDR3 nucleotides: TGTGCCAGCAGCGGGGGGAACTCCTACGAGCAGTACTTC. Full variable domain (missing parts from reference TRBV9 and TRBJ2-7): DSGVTQTPKHLITATGQRVTLRCSPRSGDLSVYWYQQSLDQGLQFLIQYYNGEERAKGNILERFSAQQFPDLHSELNLSSLELGDSALYFCASSGGNSYEQYFGPGTRLTVT.